This T cell receptor (beta chain) was identified during a study of CD8 T cells in ankylosing spondylitis. Findings of the study overall: Matched ankylosing spondylitis synovial fluid reportedly contained a significantly enriched population of disease-linked clones.

The junction had 2 bases not matched to a gene; V was cut back by 3 bases and J by 4 bases. The V gene's germline CDR1 is SNHLY and CDR2 FYNNEI. The length of the CDR3 is 15 residues. Details on this clonotype: Its antigen is undetermined.

TCRdb re-analysed the 5' RACE reads in MiXCR, keeping a single row per CDR3 protein. The sample holds about 200,000 distinct CDR3 sequences, roughly 12% seen once. Sequencing used blood, either unsorted or a sorted T cell fraction (not recorded which). The chain couples TRBV2 to TRBJ2-1; 11 bases map to TRBD2. This TCR came from a male donor with ankylosing spondylitis or in good health (not recorded which). This CDR3 reads CASSDTSGGYNEQFF. In nucleotides, the CDR3 is TGTGCCAGCAGTGATACTAGCGGGGGTTACAATGAGCAGTTCTTC.